These 25 T cell receptor beta chains were sequenced from one sample in a study of PD-L1 blockade in urothelial cancer. The table came from immunoSEQ multiplex PCR; TCRdb's copy has only in-frame clones and leaves some out. The top ten clones hold over 8.5% of a sample with some 48,000 clones, roughly 80% of them seen once. Time point specified: peripheral blood 6 weeks after treatment start. The specimen comprised PBMCs, sampled around atezolizumab (anti-PD-L1) treatment. Receptors were obtained from a man between 65 and 80 years old with urothelial cancer.

This clone showed up just once. The genes are TRBV5-1 and TRBJ1-1; 7 bases are a match to TRBD1. This CDR3 has 16 amino acids. After removal of 0 bases from V and 0 bases from J, the junction contained 5 bases not matched to a gene. CDR1 and CDR2 from the germline V gene are SGHRS and YFSETQ. The CDR3 is CASSLDSGGLNTEAFF. The CDR3 nucleotides read TGCGCCAGCAGCTTGGATTCAGGGGGGTTGAACACTGAAGCTTTCTTT.

The J gene is TRBJ1-2, the V gene TRBV18, with a possible D match to TRBD1 (5 bases). Trimming cost V 6 bases and J 2 bases, with 16 bases left between them. Germline-derived CDR1 and CDR2 are KGHSH and LQKENI. This CDR3 has 15 amino acids. CDR3 nucleotides: TGTGCCAGCTCGCCCTCGACAGACACGAACTATGGCTACACCTTC. As protein: CASSPSTDTNYGYTF.

The chain employs TRBV6-5 and TRBJ2-1, with D tentatively TRBD2 (6 bases). Trimming took 2 bases from V and 4 from J, leaving 9 bases between them. Germline CDR1 and CDR2: MNHEY and SVGAGI. The length of the CDR3 is 14 residues. In DNA, the CDR3 is TGTGCCAGCAGTTACCGGGAGAGTTACAATGAGCAGTTCTTC. It encodes CASSYRESYNEQFF.

This chain joins TRBV27 and TRBJ2-3, with 7 bases identical to TRBD1. V gave up 2 bases and J gave up 8 bases; unmatched junction bases: 7. Germline CDR1 reads MNHEY; CDR2 reads SMNVEV (reference sequence). The length of the CDR3 is 14 residues. The DNA for the CDR3 is TGTGCCAGCAGTTTAGACAGGGAATCGGTTACGCAGTATTTT. Protein product: CASSLDRESVTQYF.

The chain is built from TRBV19 and TRBJ2-7; D is possibly TRBD1 (5 bases). The CDR3 has 14 amino acids. In germline, CDR1 is LNHDA, CDR2 SQIVND (reference sequence). V dropped 3 bases and J dropped 0 bases, with 9 bases sitting between them. CDR3 region: CASSMTANSYEQYF. As DNA, the CDR3 is TGTGCCAGTAGTATGACAGCGAACTCCTACGAGCAGTACTTC.

The chain recombines TRBV19 with TRBJ2-1; D possibly corresponds to TRBD2 (7 bases). Deletions cut 5 bases from V and 3 bases from J, with 17 bases between. Germline V lookup: CDR1 LNHDA, CDR2 SQIVND (reference sequence). The CDR3 spans 16 residues. The CDR3 sequence: CASSGVGGGLYNEQFF. The CDR3 DNA is TGTGCCAGTAGTGGGGTAGGGGGGGGGCTCTACAATGAGCAGTTCTTC.

This chain links TRBV7-3 with TRBJ2-7; tentative D call: TRBD1 (6 bases). Trimming left V 5 bases short and J 3 bases short, with 14 bases between. This CDR3 is 14 amino acids long. The germline gives CDR1 SGHTA, CDR2 FQGTGA. CDR3 nucleotides: TGTGCCAGCAGCCCGAACAGGGAGATCTACGAGCAGTACTTC. This gives the protein CASSPNREIYEQYF.

The chain couples TRBV10-3 to TRBJ1-1; 8 nucleotides line up with TRBD1. V lost 4 bases to trimming and J lost 7 bases; unmatched junction nucleotides: 5. The CDR3 runs 13 residues. Germline lookup yields CDR1 ENHRY and CDR2 SYGVKD. The CDR3 nucleotides are TGTGCCATCAGTGTGGGACAGGAGATTGAAGCTTTCTTT. Translated: CAISVGQEIEAFF.

The chain recombines TRBV5-1 with TRBJ1-1, with 10 bases identical to TRBD1. Looked up from germline, CDR1 is SGHRS and CDR2 is YFSETQ. The CDR3 covers 12 residues. The V segment lost 4 bases and the J segment 8 bases; nucleotides outside the gene matches: 2. CDR3 bases: TGCGCCAGCAGCACGGGACAGGGGGAAGCTTTCTTT. As protein: CASSTGQGEAFF. Filled out from reference TRBV5-1 and TRBJ1-1, the complete variable domain reads KAGVTQTPRYLIKTRGQQVTLSCSPISGHRSVSWYQQTPGQGLQFLFEYFSETQRNKGNFPGRFSGRQFSNSRSEMNVSTLELGDSALYLCASSTGQGEAFFGQGTRLTVV.

The V and J genes are TRBV28 and TRBJ2-7; 7 bases map to TRBD1. The germline CDR1 and CDR2 sequences are MDHEN and SYDVKM. This CDR3 has 13 amino acids. The junction had 5 bases not matched to a gene; V was cut back by 5 bases and J by 4 bases. CDR3 protein: CASSPGQSYEQYF. CDR3 sequence (DNA): TGTGCCAGCAGTCCGGGACAGAGTTACGAGCAGTACTTC.

The rearrangement links TRBV6-1 to TRBJ2-1, with 8 bases identical to TRBD2. The CDR3 consists of 15 residues. With V trimmed by 7 bases and J by 8 bases, 13 bases remained unmatched. Germline CDR1 reads MNHNS; CDR2 reads SASEGT. CDR3 DNA sequence: TGTGCCAGCACCTTCGGGAGGGAACGTTACGATGAGCAGTTCTTC. Its protein product is CASTFGRERYDEQFF.

V gene TRBV27 combines with J gene TRBJ2-7; 7 bases are a match to TRBD1. From germline, CDR1 is MNHEY and CDR2 SMNVEV (reference sequence). V shed 5 bases, J shed 6 bases, and the junction held 19 bases outside the gene matches. The CDR3 covers 17 residues. The CDR3 nucleotides read TGTGCCAGCAGTAAACAGACCCGACAGGGAGTCCCCTCCGAGCAGTACTTC. Translating it yields CASSKQTRQGVPSEQYF.

V usage is TRBV19 and J usage is TRBJ2-2, with 10 bases matching TRBD2. There are 16 residues in the CDR3. Germline CDR1 reads LNHDA; CDR2 reads SQIVND (reference sequence). After removal of 6 bases from V and 5 bases from J, the junction contained 9 bases not matched to a gene. The chain's CDR3 is CASSTVAGGETGELFF. For the CDR3, the DNA is TGTGCCAGTAGCACCGTAGCGGGGGGTGAAACCGGGGAGCTGTTTTTT. Full variable domain (outside the CDR3, taken from reference TRBV19 and TRBJ2-2): DGGITQSPKYLFRKEGQNVTLSCEQNLNHDAMYWYRQDPGQGLRLIYYSQIVNDFQKGDIAEGYSVSREKKESFPLTVTSAQKNPTAFYLCASSTVAGGETGELFFGEGSRLTVL.

The chain employs TRBV21-1 and TRBJ2-7; the table calls TRBD1, which could not be checked here. TRBV21-1 is assigned pseudogene status. This CDR3 contains 19 residues. Written as DNA, the CDR3 is TGTGCCAGCAGCAAAGGTTTAGGGACAGTACCTAACGGGGGATACGAGCAGTACTTC. It is translated as CASSKGLGTVPNGGYEQYF.

This clone was found once. V gene TRBV28 combines with J gene TRBJ2-7; D is possibly TRBD2 (5 bases). Trimming stripped 1 base from V and 5 bases from J, with 15 bases between. This CDR3 contains 15 residues. CDR1 MDHEN and CDR2 SYDVKM come from the germline V gene. The CDR3 DNA is TGTGCCAGCAGTTTATTCGGCGGGTGGTTTGACGAGCAGTACTTC. It is translated as CASSLFGGWFDEQYF.

This chain connects TRBV30 to TRBJ2-3; 8 positions match TRBD1. This CDR3 region has 13 residues. Germline-derived CDR1 and CDR2 are GTSNPN and SVGIG (reference sequence). J gave up 2 bases and V 5 bases, and 3 bases lay outside the gene matches. CDR3 coding DNA: TGTGCCTGGGCGGGACAGGCCACAGATACGCAGTATTTT. It yields the protein CAWAGQATDTQYF. The full variable domain, with the rest looked up from reference TRBV30 and TRBJ2-3, is SQTIHQWPATLVQPVGSPLSLECTVEGTSNPNLYWYRQAAGRGLQLLFYSVGIGQISSEVPQNLSASRPQDRQFILSSKKLLLSDSGFYLCAWAGQATDTQYFGPGTRLTVL.

V usage is TRBV18 and J usage is TRBJ2-3; 7 bases are a match to TRBD1. V dropped 2 bases and J dropped 5; count of bases not matched to a gene: 10. Germline V CDR1 and CDR2: KGHSH, LQKENI. This CDR3 contains 16 residues. The CDR3 coding sequence is TGTGCCAGCTCACCATTAACTGACAGGGTTGGAGATACGCAGTATTTT. This codes for CASSPLTDRVGDTQYF.

This clone was recorded once. V usage is TRBV4-2 and J usage is TRBJ2-7, with 8 bases identical to TRBD2. The V and J ends lost 0 bases and 2 bases, in that order; junction bases with no gene match: 6. Germline assignment: CDR1 LGHNA and CDR2 YNFKEQ. This CDR3 region has 16 residues. The CDR3 region has the DNA TGTGCCAGCAGCCAAGATGGGGGGCGGGAGGCCTACGAGCAGTACTTC. This encodes CASSQDGGREAYEQYF.

In this sample, this clone turned up once. The CDR3 loop is CASSLASKREHGDTQYF. The CDR3 region has the DNA TGCGCCAGCAGCTTGGCCTCGAAGCGGGAGCACGGAGATACGCAGTATTTT. The rearrangement links TRBV5-1 to TRBJ2-3, with 8 bases aligning to TRBD2. The CDR3 runs 17 residues. Germline trimming cut 0 bases from V and 5 bases from J; bases unmatched to any gene: 11. Germline lookup yields CDR1 SGHRS and CDR2 YFSETQ. Full variable domain (missing parts from reference TRBV5-1 and TRBJ2-3): KAGVTQTPRYLIKTRGQQVTLSCSPISGHRSVSWYQQTPGQGLQFLFEYFSETQRNKGNFPGRFSGRQFSNSRSEMNVSTLELGDSALYLCASSLASKREHGDTQYFGPGTRLTVL.

The chain couples TRBV6-1 to TRBJ2-2; 7 bases line up with TRBD2. CDR3 length: 15 residues. Germline CDR1 is MNHNS and CDR2 is SASEGT. The ends lost 3 bases at V and 6 bases at J; junction bases unmatched: 7. The CDR3 DNA is TGTGCCAGCAGTGAGGTCAGGGAGGGATCCGGGGAGCTGTTTTTT. The encoded protein is CASSEVREGSGELFF.

The gene calls are TRBV5-1 and TRBJ2-7; 7 bases align to TRBD2. The CDR3 is 15 residues long. CDR1 and CDR2 (germline): SGHRS, YFSETQ. J gave up 3 bases and V 0 bases, and 6 bases lay outside the gene matches. This chain's CDR3 is CASSLGGGKGYEQYF. For the CDR3, the DNA is TGCGCCAGCAGCTTGGGGGGAGGGAAGGGCTACGAGCAGTACTTC.

V usage is TRBV7-8 and J usage is TRBJ1-2; D perhaps matches TRBD1 (6 bases). The ends were cut back, 7 bases at V and 0 bases at J, with 15 bases in the middle. CDR1 is SGHVS, CDR2 FQNEAQ, per germline. The CDR3 runs to 15 residues. CDR3 amino acids: CASTYGAGANYGYTF. CDR3 in DNA: TGTGCCAGCACTTATGGGGCAGGGGCTAACTATGGCTACACCTTC.

This clone was seen just once. The chain uses TRBV5-4 and TRBJ2-7; TRBD2 matches at 13 bases. V lost 4 bases to trimming and J lost 2 bases; unmatched junction nucleotides: 3. This CDR3 comprises 15 residues. Germline values: CDR1 SGHNT, CDR2 YYREEE (reference sequence). CDR3 DNA sequence: TGTGCCAGCAGCGCAACTAGCGGGGGGGCCTACGAGCAGTACTTC. This codes for CASSATSGGAYEQYF. Supplemented by reference TRBV5-4 and TRBJ2-7, the full variable domain reads ETGVTQSPTHLIKTRGQQVTLRCSSQSGHNTVSWYQQALGQGPQFIFQYYREEENGRGNFPPRFSGLQFPNYSSELNVNALELDDSALYLCASSATSGGAYEQYFGPGTRLTVT.

The table lists this clone with a few counts. V usage is TRBV7-9 and J usage is TRBJ1-1; the D gene is possibly TRBD1 (5 bases). The CDR3 length is 14 residues. Trimming left V 0 bases short and J 1 base short, with 6 bases between. The V gene's germline CDR1 is SEHNR and CDR2 FQNEAQ (reference sequence). The CDR3 DNA follows: TGTGCCAGCAGCTTAGCAGGGGCGAACACTGAAGCTTTCTTT. This encodes CASSLAGANTEAFF.

The V gene is TRBV7-9, the J gene TRBJ2-1; the match to TRBD2 covers 12 bases. Germline V lookup: CDR1 SEHNR, CDR2 FQNEAQ (reference sequence). The CDR3 is 16 residues long. The ends lost 5 bases at V and 7 bases at J; junction bases unmatched: 9. CDR3 loop: CASSPDGLAGRNEQFF. The CDR3 coding sequence is TGTGCCAGCAGCCCCGACGGACTAGCGGGAAGGAATGAGCAGTTCTTC. The whole variable domain, filled in from reference TRBV7-9 and TRBJ2-1, reads DTGVSQNPRHKITKRGQNVTFRCDPISEHNRLYWYRQTLGQGPEFLTYFQNEAQLEKSRLLSDRFSAERPKGSFSTLEIQRTEQGDSAMYLCASSPDGLAGRNEQFFGPGTRLTVL.